A selection of T cell receptor beta chains follows, all from one sample in a study of long-term antiretroviral therapy in people with HIV. Sequencing was performed with immunoSEQ multiplex PCR; in TCRdb, only in-frame clones are kept and a portion is missing. The sample holds about 33,000 clones; 95% to 97% are singletons and the top ten take around 2%. This specimen consisted of unsorted PBMCs, obtained 6.5 to 6.6 years after starting antiretroviral therapy. The receptors were gathered from a man younger than 45 with HIV. Each CDR3 is given with its conserved first and last residue. The order of the fields is D gene, clone size, V gene, J gene, CDR3 DNA, CDR3 protein. The D gene is left open where the match is weak. A row's size may be missing; if present it is once, few, many or a size class.

.	.	TRBV4-2	TRBJ2-7	TGTGCCAGCAGCCAAGTGGGGCGACAGCGGTCCTACGAGCAGTACTTC	CASSQVGRQRSYEQYF
.	.	TRBV5-8	TRBJ2-7	TGTGCCAGCAGCTTCCCCGCCGGGACGGGCTACTACGAGCAGTACTTC	CASSFPAGTGYYEQYF
.	.	TRBV5-4	TRBJ2-5	TGTGCCAGCAGTTTACAAGAGACCCAGTACTTC	CASSLQETQYF
TRBD1	.	TRBV4-1	TRBJ1-1	TGCGCCAGCAGGTCTCAGGGGGCGCCTGTAGCTTTCTTT	CASRSQGAPVAFF
TRBD2	.	TRBV4-1	TRBJ2-3	TGCGCCAGCAGCCAATTCACAGCGGGAGCTATCCCGGATACGCAGTATTTT	CASSQFTAGAIPDTQYF
.	once	TRBV29-1	TRBJ2-7	TGCAGCGTTGTGGGCCTTACCGGGAAGAGCTCCTACGAGCAGTACTTC	CSVVGLTGKSSYEQYF
.	.	TRBV7-2	TRBJ2-7	TGTGCCAGCAGCTTAGGTCCCAATACCTACGAGCAGTACTTC	CASSLGPNTYEQYF
.	.	TRBV4-1	TRBJ1-5	TGCGCCAGCAGTTCGACAGTAGGACCGAATCAGCCCCAGCATTTT	CASSSTVGPNQPQHF
.	.	TRBV6-1	TRBJ1-3	TGTGCCAGCGGCAGGGAGACTCTTGGAAACACCATATATTTT	CASGRETLGNTIYF
.	.	TRBV5-4	TRBJ2-3	TGTGCCAGCAGCTTGGACACCAGGTCGTCTAGCACAGATACGCAGTATTTT	CASSLDTRSSSTDTQYF
.	.	TRBV2	TRBJ1-4	TGTGCCAGCAGTGATAAGGATATTGTGGAAAAACTGTTTTTT	CASSDKDIVEKLFF
.	.	TRBV19	TRBJ2-3	TGTGCCAGTAGTATAGCCAGTCTTACAGATACGCAGTATTTT	CASSIASLTDTQYF
TRBD2	.	TRBV27	TRBJ2-7	TGTGCCAGCAGTTTCTCGAGGACTAGCACCGAGCAGTACTTC	CASSFSRTSTEQYF
.	.	TRBV4-3	TRBJ2-5	TGCGCCAGCAGCCAAGACTTGGGCAGCCAAGAGACCCAGTACTTC	CASSQDLGSQETQYF
.	once	TRBV7-9	TRBJ2-1	TGTGCCAGCAGGGTCGGTAACAGGGATGAGCAGTTCTTC	CASRVGNRDEQFF
TRBD1	.	TRBV25-1	TRBJ1-5	TGTGCCAGCAGTGAATCCCACCCTGGACAGGTGGGGAATCAGCCCCAGCATTTT	CASSESHPGQVGNQPQHF
.	few	TRBV5-1	TRBJ1-3	TGCGCCAGCAGCTTGCAGGGAGACAACACCATATATTTT	CASSLQGDNTIYF
TRBD2	.	TRBV9	TRBJ2-1	TGTGCCAGCAGCTCCGCACTAGCGGGAGGGTACAATGAGCAGTTCTTC	CASSSALAGGYNEQFF
TRBD1	.	TRBV6-5	TRBJ2-7	TGTGCCAGCAGTTATCAGGGACAGGTTTCTGAGCAGTACTTC	CASSYQGQVSEQYF
TRBD2	.	TRBV6-5	TRBJ2-7	TGTGCCAGCAGAGAGGCAGGGAGGGCTACCTACGAGCAGTACTTC	CASREAGRATYEQYF
.	.	TRBV7-7	TRBJ2-2	TGTGCTAGCAGCTCTACTAGGACCGGGGAGCTGTTTTTT	CASSSTRTGELFF
TRBD1	.	TRBV7-3	TRBJ2-3	TGTGCCAGCAGCTTAGGGGACAGGGACACAGATACGCAGTATTTT	CASSLGDRDTDTQYF
.	once	TRBV21-1	TRBJ1-5	TGTGCCAGCAGCAAAGATAGGACAGGGGCCCGCGGTAGCAATCAGCCCCAGCATTTT	CASSKDRTGARGSNQPQHF
.	.	TRBV19	TRBJ2-2	TGTGCCAGTAGCCTAGGTTCCGGGGGCTGGACCGGGGAGCTGTTTTTT	CASSLGSGGWTGELFF
.	.	TRBV7-9	TRBJ1-1	TGTGCCAGCAGCTTAGGGACAGCTGAAGCTTTCTTT	CASSLGTAEAFF
TRBD2	.	TRBV9	TRBJ2-5	TGTGCCAGCAGCGTAGGGCTAGCGGGAGGGTACGAGACCCAGTACTTC	CASSVGLAGGYETQYF
.	.	TRBV7-3	TRBJ2-7	TGTGCCAGCAGGTCAGGGATAGGCAACTACGAGCAGTACTTC	CASRSGIGNYEQYF
TRBD2	once	TRBV7-3	TRBJ2-3	TGTGCCAGCAGCCCGGGGGGGGATACGCAGTATTTT	CASSPGGDTQYF
TRBD1	once	TRBV5-1	TRBJ1-1	TGCGCCAGCAGCATTGGACAGGGGAGGAACACTGAAGCTTTCTTT	CASSIGQGRNTEAFF
.	.	TRBV7-3	TRBJ2-5	TGTGCCAGCAGTTATGGCCAGGGAGAGACCCAGTACTTC	CASSYGQGETQYF
.	.	TRBV19	TRBJ2-1	TGTGCCAGTAGTATTGATCCGAGCTCCTACAATGAGCAGTTCTTC	CASSIDPSSYNEQFF
.	.	TRBV2	TRBJ2-1	TGTGCCAGCAACTATGCACCTTACAATGAGCAGTTCTTC	CASNYAPYNEQFF
.	.	TRBV15	TRBJ1-4	TGTGCCACCAGCAGAGAGCCCCGGGACTTAAAGGGGAAACTGTTTTTT	CATSREPRDLKGKLFF
.	.	TRBV6-1	TRBJ2-3	TGTGCCAGCAGTGAATCCGAGACCTGGGGCACAGATACGCAGTATTTT	CASSESETWGTDTQYF
.	.	TRBV10-3	TRBJ1-2	TGTGCCATCAGTGGAGGGATTGGGGGCTACACCTTC	CAISGGIGGYTF
TRBD1	.	TRBV5-1	TRBJ1-4	TGCGCCAGCAGCTTTTCAGGGGGAACTGAAAAACTGTTTTTT	CASSFSGGTEKLFF
TRBD2	.	TRBV7-3	TRBJ2-2	TGTGCCAGCAGCTTAGGGGGTCTAGCGGGACGAACCGGGGAGCTGTTTTTT	CASSLGGLAGRTGELFF
.	once	TRBV19	TRBJ1-1	TGTGCCAGCGGGACTCCCGGCGTGGCTTTCTTT	CASGTPGVAFF
.	.	TRBV7-9	TRBJ2-7	TGTGCCAGCAGCTCCCCCTCCCGGGCATACGAGCAGTACTTC	CASSSPSRAYEQYF
TRBD1	.	TRBV11-2	TRBJ2-1	TGTGCCAGCAGCAGCACAGGGGGCAATGAGCAGTTCTTC	CASSSTGGNEQFF
TRBD1	.	TRBV7-2	TRBJ2-5	TGTGCCAGCAGCTCGTTACAGGGGGAGGAGACCCAGTACTTC	CASSSLQGEETQYF
.	.	TRBV6-1	TRBJ2-7	TGTGCCAGCAGTGGAGACCTCCGAACCTACGAGCAGTACTTC	CASSGDLRTYEQYF
.	.	TRBV2	TRBJ1-2	TGTGCCAGCAGAGGGTTCAGTAACTATGGCTACACCTTC	CASRGFSNYGYTF
TRBD2	.	TRBV5-4	TRBJ2-4	TGTGCCAGCAGCTTCGGGAGGGCCGAGGCGTTAGCCAAAAACATTCAGTACTTC	CASSFGRAEALAKNIQYF
TRBD1	.	TRBV13	TRBJ2-7	TGTGCCAGCAGGCACAGGGGGCGTTACGAGCAGTACTTC	CASRHRGRYEQYF
TRBD2	.	TRBV7-9	TRBJ2-2	TGTGCCAGCAGACCCCTCGCGGGAGGGCCCCCCGGGGAGCTGTTTTTT	CASRPLAGGPPGELFF
.	.	TRBV19	TRBJ1-2	TGTGCCAGTAGTATACCCGGACTCTATGGCTACACCTTC	CASSIPGLYGYTF
.	.	TRBV6-5	TRBJ1-5	TGTGCCAGCAGCCTATCCGGTAGCCATCAGCCCCAGCATTTT	CASSLSGSHQPQHF
TRBD2	.	TRBV25-1	TRBJ2-2	TGTGCCAGCAGTTCACTAGCGGCGAACACCGGGGAGCTGTTTTTT	CASSSLAANTGELFF
.	.	TRBV5-4	TRBJ2-3	TGTGCCAGCAGGTCGGCGGATACGCAGTATTTT	CASRSADTQYF
.	.	TRBV6-6	TRBJ1-3	TGTGCCAGCATTAAATCCGCAGGGTTTAACGGAAACACCATATATTTT	CASIKSAGFNGNTIYF
.	.	TRBV6-5	TRBJ1-2	TGTGCCAGCAGTTACCGGAGAGTTCCTCCCAAGGAGGGCTACACCTTC	CASSYRRVPPKEGYTF
.	once	TRBV5-6	TRBJ2-5	TGTGCCAGCAGCTTGGCGGGGCTATTCCAAGAGACCCAGTACTTC	CASSLAGLFQETQYF
.	.	TRBV27	TRBJ2-2	TGTGCCACCTCCATGGGAGGCGCGAACACCGGGGAGCTGTTTTTT	CATSMGGANTGELFF
.	.	TRBV5-1	TRBJ2-3	TGCGCCAGCAGCTTAGGGACGGTAGGCACAGATACGCAGTATTTT	CASSLGTVGTDTQYF
.	.	TRBV7-6	TRBJ1-1	TGTGCCAGCAGCTTACACAGGCTCACACTGAACACTGAAGCTTTCTTT	CASSLHRLTLNTEAFF
.	.	TRBV4-3	TRBJ2-1	TGCGCCAGCAGCTCCCTAGGTAGGGGGACTGAGCAGTTCTTC	CASSSLGRGTEQFF
.	.	TRBV10-3	TRBJ2-2	TGTGCCATCAGTGGAGACAGGACGAACACCGGGGAGCTGTTTTTT	CAISGDRTNTGELFF
.	.	TRBV7-9	TRBJ2-2	TGTGCCAGCACCGCTACTCTTGGGGAGCTGTTTTTT	CASTATLGELFF
.	.	TRBV7-2	TRBJ2-1	TGTGCCAGCAGCTTCGGACTCCACAATGAGCAGTTCTTC	CASSFGLHNEQFF